These 20 T cell receptor beta chains were all obtained from the same sample, sequenced in a study of T cell responses to AZD1222 COVID-19 vaccine. Method: immunoSEQ multiplex PCR; TCRdb's copy keeps in-frame clones and lacks some. The table has approximately 120,000 clones, 75% to 90% seen once. The material was peripheral blood, obtained on day 0 of AZD1222 vaccination. Source of these receptors: an adult in good health.

The V call is TRBV18, the J call TRBJ1-2; 12 bases are shared with TRBD1. The germline CDR1 and CDR2 sequences are KGHSH and LQKENI. The V gene end was trimmed by 2 bases and the J gene end by 4 bases; junction bases not matched to a gene: 5. The CDR3 is made up of 16 amino acids. The CDR3 DNA follows: TGTGCCAGCTCACCAGGGACAGGGGGCGCAGTCTATGGCTACACCTTC. Residues: CASSPGTGGAVYGYTF.

The CDR3 sequence is CASSIGYRSEAFF. The CDR3 coding sequence is TGTGCCAGTAGTATAGGTTACAGGAGTGAAGCTTTCTTT. This chain joins TRBV19 and TRBJ1-1; the D gene is possibly TRBD1 (5 bases). Germline CDR1 and CDR2: LNHDA and SQIVND (reference sequence). Trimming removed 1 base from V and 7 bases from J, with 10 bases in between. This CDR3 contains 13 residues.

This clone showed up just once. The chain employs TRBV6-5 and TRBJ2-5; 7 nucleotides line up with TRBD2. V was clipped by 2 bases and J by 4 bases; unmatched bases: 10. The CDR3 totals 16 residues. CDR1 MNHEY and CDR2 SVGAGI come from the germline V gene. The CDR3 loop reads CASSYPFSERGETQYF. CDR3 bases: TGTGCCAGCAGTTACCCCTTTTCGGAGCGGGGAGAGACCCAGTACTTC.

This sequence joins TRBV10-2 and TRBJ2-7; TRBD1 matches at 10 bases. CDR3 length: 15 amino acids. After removal of 2 bases from V and 1 base from J, the junction contained 2 bases not matched to a gene. Germline values: CDR1 WSHSY, CDR2 SAAADI. The CDR3 DNA reads as TGCGCCAGCAGTGAGGGGGACAGGGGATCCTACGAGCAGTACTTC. Protein sequence: CASSEGDRGSYEQYF.

This clone showed up just once. The gene calls are TRBV9 and TRBJ2-5; possibly TRBD2 for D (7 bases). CDR1 and CDR2 from the germline V gene are SGDLS and YYNGEE. Trimming took 3 bases from V and 3 from J, leaving 12 bases between them. CDR3 length: 14 residues. CDR3 nucleotides: TGTGCCAGCAGCGGGGAGGGGGAGAAAGAGACCCAGTACTTC. Its translation: CASSGEGEKETQYF.

J is TRBJ2-3 and V is TRBV5-1; 8 bases fit TRBD2. The ends lost 5 bases at V and 2 bases at J; junction bases unmatched: 13. In germline, CDR1 is SGHRS, CDR2 YFSETQ. The CDR3 has 17 residues. The DNA for the CDR3 is TGCGCCAGCAGGGGAGAGGTAGCGGGGTTTCACACAGATACGCAGTATTTT. Protein sequence: CASRGEVAGFHTDTQYF.

In this sample, this clone turned up once. The chain carries TRBV11-1 and TRBJ2-3; D is unresolved. Trimming cost V 5 bases and J 3 bases, with 6 bases left between them. Germline CDR1 reads SGHAT; CDR2 reads FQDESV (reference sequence). The CDR3 totals 12 residues. The CDR3 loop reads CASSQRTDTQYF. The DNA for the CDR3 is TGTGCCAGCAGCCAAAGGACAGATACGCAGTATTTT. The entire variable domain, with the rest obtained from reference TRBV11-1 and TRBJ2-3, is as follows: EAEVAQSPRYKITEKSQAVAFWCDPISGHATLYWYRQILGQGPELLVQFQDESVVDDSQLPKDRFSAERLKGVDSTLKIQPAELGDSAMYLCASSQRTDTQYFGPGTRLTVL.

The chain is built from TRBV2 and TRBJ2-1, with 11 bases matching TRBD2. The CDR3 runs 17 residues. Germline assignment: CDR1 SNHLY and CDR2 FYNNEI. J gave up 5 bases and V 8 bases, and 14 bases lay outside the gene matches. In nucleotides, the CDR3 is TGTGCCAGCTTTTATTCAGTTGGGACTAGCGGTGACAATGAGCAGTTCTTC. Translating it yields CASFYSVGTSGDNEQFF. The full variable domain, completed using reference TRBV2 and TRBJ2-1, is EPEVTQTPSHQVTQMGQEVILRCVPISNHLYFYWYRQILGQKVEFLVSFYNNEISEKSEIFDDQFSVERPDGSNFTLKIRSTKLEDSAMYFCASFYSVGTSGDNEQFFGPGTRLTVL.

Here the CDR3 DNA reads TGTGCCTGGAGTGTACCCACGGCGGCTGGGGCCAACGTCCTGACTTTC. Translated: CAWSVPTAAGANVLTF. This chain connects TRBV30 to TRBJ2-6; D remains ambiguous. Germline CDR1 reads GTSNPN; CDR2 reads SVGIG (reference sequence). Trimming pared 0 bases from V and 2 bases from J, leaving 11 bases between. The CDR3 contains 16 residues.

The chain uses TRBV28 and TRBJ2-7; 9 bases match TRBD1. The germline CDR1 and CDR2 sequences are MDHEN and SYDVKM. Trimming at V came to 5 bases and at J to 3 bases, leaving 11 bases not matched to a gene. The CDR3 extends over 16 amino acids. The CDR3 region has the DNA TGTGCCAGCAGTCCACTCCAGGACAGGGGAGTCTACGAGCAGTACTTC. Encoded protein: CASSPLQDRGVYEQYF.

The chain combines TRBV27 with TRBJ1-1; D may be TRBD1 (5 bases). Germline V CDR1 and CDR2: MNHEY, SMNVEV (reference sequence). V shed 5 bases and J shed 4 bases, with 17 bases lying between them. There are 15 residues in the CDR3. The chain's CDR3 is CASSVRGTGSTEAFF. For the CDR3, the DNA is TGTGCCAGCAGTGTACGGGGTACAGGTAGCACTGAAGCTTTCTTT.

The chain has TRBV10-1 and TRBJ2-4, with D unclear. Looked up from germline, CDR1 is WNHNN and CDR2 is SYGVQD (reference sequence). The CDR3 covers 13 residues. Trimming stripped 6 bases from V and 2 bases from J, with 8 bases between. CDR3 nucleotides: TGCGCCAGCAGCCCGGAATCCAAAAACATTCAGTACTTC. Amino acids: CASSPESKNIQYF.

V is TRBV19 and J is TRBJ1-2; the D is unclear. CDR3 length: 14 residues. Germline V lookup: CDR1 LNHDA, CDR2 SQIVND (reference sequence). V lost 3 bases and J lost 4, with 12 bases in between. The CDR3 nucleotides read TGTGCCAGTAGTATCGACGGGAGGCTCTATGGCTACACCTTC. This translates into CASSIDGRLYGYTF.

The J gene is TRBJ1-4, the V gene TRBV2, with D maybe TRBD1 (5 bases). Germline lookup yields CDR1 SNHLY and CDR2 FYNNEI. This CDR3 contains 14 residues. The V gene lost 6 bases and the J gene lost 1 base, with 9 bases spanning the gap. CDR3 DNA sequence: TGTGCCAGCAGGGGACTGTTAACTAATGAAAAACTGTTTTTT. Amino acid sequence: CASRGLLTNEKLFF. Full variable domain (remainder filled in from reference TRBV2 and TRBJ1-4): EPEVTQTPSHQVTQMGQEVILRCVPISNHLYFYWYRQILGQKVEFLVSFYNNEISEKSEIFDDQFSVERPDGSNFTLKIRSTKLEDSAMYFCASRGLLTNEKLFFGSGTQLSVL.

The gene calls are TRBV11-3 and TRBJ2-3; 7 nucleotides align to TRBD2. The CDR3 runs to 14 residues. The germline gives CDR1 SGHNT, CDR2 YENEEA. The V and J ends lost 3 bases and 5 bases, in that order; junction bases with no gene match: 5. The DNA of the CDR3 is TGTGCCAGCAGCTTTTCCAGGACTAGAGATACGCAGTATTTT. This codes for CASSFSRTRDTQYF.

This chain links TRBV28 with TRBJ1-3; no clear D gene. Trimming took off 7 bases at V and 4 bases at J, with 8 bases between the two ends. This CDR3 has 12 residues. The germline gives CDR1 MDHEN, CDR2 SYDVKM. The CDR3 DNA sequence: TGTGCCAGCACGCTAGCAGGAAACACCATATATTTT. Translated: CASTLAGNTIYF.

CDR3 residues: CASSRPGQGIYEQYF. The CDR3 coding sequence is TGTGCCAGCAGTCGGCCAGGACAGGGGATCTACGAGCAGTACTTC. The chain recombines TRBV6-6 with TRBJ2-7; 9 nucleotides match TRBD1. The CDR3 runs 15 residues. The ends lost 5 bases at V and 3 bases at J; junction bases unmatched: 8. CDR1 and CDR2 from the germline V gene are MNHNY and SVGAGI (reference sequence).

V and J are TRBV28 and TRBJ1-1, with D tentatively TRBD1 (6 bases). Germline loops: CDR1 MDHEN, CDR2 SYDVKM. The V and J ends lost 5 bases and 1 base respectively, with 17 bases between them. This CDR3 comprises 16 residues. The CDR3 spells CASSPILDRPNTEAFF. DNA for the CDR3: TGTGCCAGCAGTCCAATACTTGACAGGCCGAACACTGAAGCTTTCTTT.

This clone was counted between two and nine times. The chain employs TRBV20-1 and TRBJ2-3, with D unresolved. The CDR3 spans 11 residues. CDR1 and CDR2 from the germline V gene are DFQATT and SNEGSKA (reference sequence). Trimming took off 2 bases at V and 6 bases at J, with 6 bases between the two ends. The CDR3 sequence: CSARSLDTQYF. DNA of the CDR3: TGCAGTGCTAGATCCCTGGATACGCAGTATTTT.

The rearrangement joins TRBV7-2 to TRBJ2-3; D gene unclear. Between the trimmed V and J ends, which lost 5 bases and 5 bases, there was a span of 11 bases. The CDR3 is 13 amino acids. From germline, CDR1 is SGHTA and CDR2 FQGNSA. The CDR3 DNA reads TGTGCCAGCAGCCCCCGGAACGGAGATACGCAGTATTTT. Translated, it gives CASSPRNGDTQYF.